This is a list of T cell receptor beta chains from one sample in a study of shared clonotypes between healthy human individuals. The data were produced by immunoSEQ multiplex PCR, yet TCRdb's version contains in-frame clones alone and is incomplete. This table has millions of clones, 93% appearing once. The sequencing input was naive CD8+ T cells from PBMCs. Every receptor here comes from a man between 18 and 35 years old in good health. Some clones in this sample may be carry-over from other donors' samples. CDR3s include the opening cysteine and the closing phenylalanine or tryptophan. A D gene is named only where the DNA matches it firmly. Expanded clones are given a class, and other clones once, few, many or no size at all.

j_gene	abundance	v_gene	d_gene	CDR3nt	CDR3aa
TRBJ2-1	NA	TRBV4-3	TRBD2	TGCGCCAGCAGCGCCGGACTAGCGGGAGATAATGAGCAGTTCTTC	CASSAGLAGDNEQFF
TRBJ2-7	NA	TRBV4-2	TRBD2	TGTGCCAGCAGCCAAGAAACAGCGGGAGGGTACGAGCAGTACTTC	CASSQETAGGYEQYF
TRBJ1-2	NA	TRBV7-2	NA	TGTGCCAGCAGCTTAGGGACAGTGGATGGCTACACCTTC	CASSLGTVDGYTF
TRBJ1-5	NA	TRBV28	NA	TGTGCCAGCAGTTCCGGGACGGATAGCAATCAGCCCCAGCATTTT	CASSSGTDSNQPQHF
TRBJ2-1	NA	TRBV27	TRBD2	TGTGCCAGCAGTTTATCACTAGCGGGGGTTGTGAATGAGCAGTTCTTC	CASSLSLAGVVNEQFF
TRBJ2-1	NA	TRBV11-2	TRBD2	TGTGCCAGTAGGACTAGCGGTTCCTACAATGAGCAGTTCTTC	CASRTSGSYNEQFF
TRBJ2-3	NA	TRBV7-9	NA	TGTGCCAGCAGCTCAGACAGAACAGATACGCAGTATTTT	CASSSDRTDTQYF
TRBJ1-5	NA	TRBV11-2	NA	TGTGCCAGCAGCCCGGTTCGAGGGGGTGATCATCAGCCCCAGCATTTT	CASSPVRGGDHQPQHF
TRBJ1-2	NA	TRBV19	TRBD1	TGTGCCAGTAGTTTGAGCGGGACAGCCTATGGCTACACCTTC	CASSLSGTAYGYTF
TRBJ2-7	NA	TRBV7-8	NA	TGTGCCAGCAGCGTGGACGGACTCTACGAGCAGTACTTC	CASSVDGLYEQYF
TRBJ2-3	NA	TRBV11-2	NA	TGTGCCAGCACCTACCCTGGGAATACGCAGTATTTT	CASTYPGNTQYF
TRBJ1-4	once	TRBV18	NA	TGTGCCAGCTCACCACCGACAACTAATGAAAAACTGTTTTTT	CASSPPTTNEKLFF
TRBJ2-7	NA	TRBV11-1	NA	TGTGCCAGCAGCTTAGACTTGGACACGCACGAGCAGTACTTC	CASSLDLDTHEQYF
TRBJ1-1	NA	TRBV28	NA	TGTGCCACCCGGACGAAACTAGGGACTGAAGCTTTCTTT	CATRTKLGTEAFF
TRBJ1-3	few	TRBV29-1	NA	TGCAGCGTTGTGAGCGGCGGAAACACCATATATTTT	CSVVSGGNTIYF
TRBJ1-1	NA	TRBV7-9	NA	TGTGCCAGCAGCTTAGGTGGGCTGAACACTGAAGCTTTCTTT	CASSLGGLNTEAFF
TRBJ2-2	NA	TRBV19	NA	TGTGCCAGTAGTAAAAGGGAGCACACCGGGGAGCTGTTTTTT	CASSKREHTGELFF
TRBJ2-5	NA	TRBV7-2	TRBD2	TGTGCCAGCAGCTCGCTCCGGGGAGGGGAGACCCAGTACTTC	CASSSLRGGETQYF
TRBJ2-7	NA	TRBV27	NA	TGTGCCAGCAGCGTCCCCGGAGGGTACGAGCAGTACTTC	CASSVPGGYEQYF
TRBJ2-3	NA	TRBV4-3	TRBD2	TGCGCCAGCAGCCTCCGACTAGCGGTTACTAGCACAGATACGCAGTATTTT	CASSLRLAVTSTDTQYF
TRBJ1-4	once	TRBV7-9	NA	TGTGCCAGCAGCTTACGGCCGGGATTAGTAACCACTAATGAAAAACTGTTTTTT	CASSLRPGLVTTNEKLFF
TRBJ2-3	NA	TRBV18	TRBD1	TGTGCCAGCTCTGAACCGGGACAGGGGAGAGATACGCAGTATTTT	CASSEPGQGRDTQYF
TRBJ2-1	NA	TRBV7-3	NA	TGTGCCAGCAGCTTAGGGGGAGGATCCTACAATGAGCAGTTCTTC	CASSLGGGSYNEQFF
TRBJ2-1	NA	TRBV10-3	NA	TGTGCCATCAGTGAACTCGGCTACAATGAGCAGTTCTTC	CAISELGYNEQFF
TRBJ1-1	few	TRBV18	TRBD1	TGTGCCAGCTCACCCGAGGGGGCGAACACTGAAGCTTTCTTT	CASSPEGANTEAFF
TRBJ2-4	once	TRBV2	NA	TGTGCCAGTCTGGGACTAGCCAAAAACATTCAGTACTTC	CASLGLAKNIQYF
TRBJ2-7	NA	TRBV9	TRBD2	TGTGCCAGCAGCCAGAGCGGGAGGGACTCCTACGAGCAGTACTTC	CASSQSGRDSYEQYF
TRBJ2-3	NA	TRBV7-8	TRBD2	TGTGCCAGCAGCCCTCCGGGACTAGCGGGCCCGAGCACAGATACGCAGTATTTT	CASSPPGLAGPSTDTQYF
TRBJ2-7	NA	TRBV7-9	TRBD2	TGTGCCAGCATGGGAGCGGGGACCGTTACCTACGAGCAGTACTTC	CASMGAGTVTYEQYF
TRBJ1-2	NA	TRBV6-4	NA	TGTGCCAGCAGTTCCCAGACGGCCGATGGCTACACCTTC	CASSSQTADGYTF
TRBJ2-1	NA	TRBV14	NA	TGTGCCAGCAGCCCTGACTGGAGCAATGAGCAGTTCTTC	CASSPDWSNEQFF
TRBJ2-7	NA	TRBV7-6	NA	TGTGCCAGCAGCTTATTGGCGTCGGAGCACGAGCAGTACTTC	CASSLLASEHEQYF
TRBJ2-7	NA	TRBV16	NA	TGTGCCAGCAGCCAATCGAACAGCCAAAACTACGAGCAGTACTTC	CASSQSNSQNYEQYF